The 30 T cell receptor beta chains in this list originate from one sample, sequenced in a study of T cells after yellow fever vaccination. TCRdb independently ran MiXCR on the 5' RACE reads; one entry per CDR3 protein. There are roughly 99,000 distinct CDR3 sequences in the sample; under 6.5% occur only once, and roughly 39% lies in the top ten. Sample: CD8+ T cells sorted from PBMCs, taken 10 days after the yellow fever booster vaccination. Source of these receptors: a man between 18 and 29 years old who received the YFV17D yellow fever vaccine.

This clonotype was counted between two and nine times. CDR3 region: CASSFSQGAYNEQFF. The CDR3 DNA follows: TGTGCCAGCAGCTTTTCCCAGGGAGCCTACAATGAGCAGTTCTTC. V usage is TRBV7-9 and J usage is TRBJ2-1, with D perhaps TRBD1 or TRBD2 (5 bases each). CDR3 length: 15 residues. With 3 bases removed from V and 2 bases from J, the gap between germline ends came to 11 bases. Looked up from germline, CDR1 is SEHNR and CDR2 is FQNEAQ (reference sequence).

CDR3 protein: CASSQDGQGGTEAFF. CDR3 sequence (DNA): TGCGCCAGCAGCCAAGATGGGCAGGGAGGCACTGAAGCTTTCTTT. The chain combines TRBV4-1 with TRBJ1-1; the D gene is possibly TRBD1 (5 bases). With 0 bases removed from V and 4 bases from J, the gap between germline ends came to 12 bases. The CDR3 consists of 15 residues. CDR1 and CDR2 (germline): MGHRA, YSYEKL.

The chain uses TRBV29-1 and TRBJ2-7, with D possibly TRBD1 on 5 matching bases. Germline lookup yields CDR1 SQVTM and CDR2 ANQGSEA. Trimming removed 7 bases at V and 3 bases at J, with 10 bases between. The CDR3 has 11 amino acids. The CDR3 reads CSGGGHYEQYF. Written as DNA, the CDR3 is TGCAGCGGCGGCGGACACTACGAGCAGTACTTC.

There are many counts of this clonotype. The CDR3 nucleotides are TGTGCCAGCAGCTTCGGCAGCGGGGAGCTGTTTTTT. Amino acids: CASSFGSGELFF. The rearrangement uses TRBV5-6 and TRBJ2-2; no clear D gene. Between the trimmed V and J ends, which lost 2 bases and 7 bases, there was a span of 6 bases. The CDR3 is 12 amino acids. Germline assignment: CDR1 SGHDT and CDR2 YYEEEE.

The chain links TRBV11-2 to TRBJ2-7; no definite D call. Trimming left V 5 bases short and J 3 bases short, with 11 bases between. The CDR3 totals 13 residues. Germline CDR1 and CDR2: SGHAT and FQNNGV. For the CDR3, the DNA is TGTGCCAGCAGCCCGACACTTTACTACGAGCAGTACTTC. Its translation: CASSPTLYYEQYF.

This clonotype was counted ten times or more. The V gene is TRBV12-3 or TRBV12-4, the J gene TRBJ2-1; D uncertain. The V end lost 6 bases, the J end lost 7 bases, and 16 bases lay between the germline ends. There are 14 residues in the CDR3. CDR3 coding DNA: TGTGCCAGCAGCTCTCCAGAATGGAGAAATGAGCAGTTCTTC. Its translation is CASSSPEWRNEQFF.

The gene calls are TRBV20-1 and TRBJ1-2; perhaps TRBD1 as D (5 bases). Trimming removed 6 bases at V and 8 bases at J, with 16 bases between. Germline lookup yields CDR1 DFQATT and CDR2 SNEGSKA (reference sequence). The CDR3 totals 12 residues. CDR3 protein: CSAPVGGYGYTF. CDR3 in DNA: TGCAGTGCCCCGGTCGGGGGTTACGGCTACACCTTC.

This clonotype occurred a few times. The rearrangement links TRBV6-6 to TRBJ2-2, with unresolved D. CDR1 and CDR2 (germline): MNHNY, SVGAGI (reference sequence). The CDR3 consists of 11 residues. Trimming cost V 5 bases and J 8 bases, with 6 bases left between them. CDR3 sequence: CASSPLGELFF. In DNA form, the CDR3 reads TGTGCCAGCAGTCCCTTGGGGGAGCTGTTTTTT.

The chain couples TRBV10-1 to TRBJ2-3; D remains ambiguous. The germline V and J ends were trimmed by 4 bases and 3 bases, with 8 bases remaining between them. Germline loops: CDR1 WNHNN, CDR2 SYGVQD (reference sequence). This CDR3 is built from 13 residues. This chain's CDR3 is CASSGVLTDTQYF. CDR3 coding DNA: TGCGCCAGCAGTGGCGTCCTAACAGATACGCAGTATTTT.

The V gene is TRBV24-1, the J gene TRBJ2-1, with 8 bases fitting TRBD1. The junction had 5 bases not matched to a gene; V was cut back by 0 bases and J by 8 bases. Germline values: CDR1 KGHDR, CDR2 SFDVKD. This CDR3 spans 15 amino acids. CDR3 region: CATSDLGSQGDEQFF. As DNA, the CDR3 is TGTGCCACCAGTGATTTGGGCTCACAGGGGGATGAGCAGTTCTTC.

This clonotype was seen ten or more times. The chain is built from TRBV7-6 and TRBJ2-7; TRBD1 is a possible D gene (6 bases). The CDR3 consists of 16 residues. Deletions cut 5 bases from V and 2 bases from J, with 19 bases between. Per the germline V gene, CDR1 is SGHVS and CDR2 is FNYEAQ. The CDR3 loop is CASSPPPGQRAYEQYF. CDR3 DNA: TGTGCCAGCAGCCCGCCCCCAGGACAGAGAGCCTACGAGCAGTACTTC.

V and J are TRBV7-9 and TRBJ1-5, with D unclear. CDR3 size: 12 residues. V gave up 5 bases and J gave up 3 bases, with 5 bases separating them. Germline V gene lookup returns CDR1 SEHNR and CDR2 FQNEAQ (reference sequence). The CDR3 sequence is CASSRPNQPQHF. The DNA for the CDR3 is TGTGCCAGCAGCCGGCCCAATCAGCCCCAGCATTTT. Filled out from reference TRBV7-9 and TRBJ1-5, the complete variable domain reads DTGVSQNPRHKITKRGQNVTFRCDPISEHNRLYWYRQTLGQGPEFLTYFQNEAQLEKSRLLSDRFSAERPKGSFSTLEIQRTEQGDSAMYLCASSRPNQPQHFGDGTRLSIL.

The chain joins TRBV28 to TRBJ1-5, with 7 bases aligning to TRBD1. Germline V gene sequence: CDR1 MDHEN, CDR2 SYDVKM. V was clipped by 6 bases and J by 0 bases; unmatched bases: 5. The CDR3 runs 15 residues. CDR3 sequence (DNA): TGTGCCAGCAGCAACAGGGGATATAGCAATCAGCCCCAGCATTTT. Protein sequence: CASSNRGYSNQPQHF.

This clonotype has just a few counts. This chain uses TRBV19 with TRBJ1-2; D is unresolved. Germline V CDR1 and CDR2: LNHDA, SQIVND (reference sequence). V gave up 5 bases and J gave up 4 bases, with 14 bases separating them. The CDR3 has 14 residues. CDR3 sequence: CASSASGISYGYTF. Here the CDR3 DNA reads TGTGCCAGTAGTGCCTCTGGGATAAGCTATGGCTACACCTTC.

In this sample, this clonotype turned up a few times. The rearrangement joins TRBV7-9 to TRBJ1-5; perhaps TRBD1 as D (5 bases). The germline V gene has CDR1 SEHNR and CDR2 FQNEAQ (reference sequence). The V end lost 5 bases, the J end lost 4 bases, and 12 bases lay between the germline ends. This CDR3 is 14 amino acids long. CDR3 region: CASSIQGPNQPQHF. As DNA, the CDR3 is TGTGCCAGCAGCATCCAGGGCCCAAATCAGCCCCAGCATTTT. Based on the CDR3 plus reference TRBV7-9 and TRBJ1-5, the full variable domain is DTGVSQNPRHKITKRGQNVTFRCDPISEHNRLYWYRQTLGQGPEFLTYFQNEAQLEKSRLLSDRFSAERPKGSFSTLEIQRTEQGDSAMYLCASSIQGPNQPQHFGDGTRLSIL.

V gene TRBV29-1 combines with J gene TRBJ2-1; 9 positions agree with TRBD2. The CDR3 length is 12 residues. The ends lost 5 bases at V and 10 bases at J; junction bases unmatched: 6. Germline assignment: CDR1 SQVTM and CDR2 ANQGSEA. CDR3 coding DNA: TGCAGCGTTCGAGTAGCGGGGGTGGAGCAGTTCTTC. Protein sequence: CSVRVAGVEQFF.

This clonotype was counted a few times. The gene calls are TRBV5-1 and TRBJ2-2, with TRBD1 matching over 9 bases. The V gene end was trimmed by 4 bases and the J gene end by 4 bases; junction bases not matched to a gene: 5. The CDR3 is made up of 15 amino acids. Germline values: CDR1 SGHRS, CDR2 YFSETQ. The CDR3 is CASSRDREGTGELFF. The DNA for the CDR3 is TGCGCCAGCAGCCGGGACAGGGAAGGCACCGGGGAGCTGTTTTTT.

The rearrangement joins TRBV6-1 to TRBJ2-7; D may correspond to TRBD1 or TRBD2 (5 bases each). Germline CDR1 reads MNHNS; CDR2 reads SASEGT. The CDR3 loop spans 12 amino acids. The V end lost 7 bases, the J end lost 2 bases, and 9 bases lay between the germline ends. The chain's CDR3 is CASTGTTYEQYV. The DNA for the CDR3 is TGTGCCAGCACCGGGACCACCTACGAGCAGTACGTC.

The chain uses TRBV4-1 and TRBJ2-1; tentatively, D is TRBD2 (6 bases). The V end was cut by 3 bases, the J end by 4 bases, with 19 bases between. Germline loops: CDR1 MGHRA, CDR2 YSYEKL. This CDR3 comprises 17 residues. The CDR3 nucleotides read TGCGCCAGCAGCCAGCGATTACCGGGACTTCAGTACAATGAGCAGTTCTTC. It translates to CASSQRLPGLQYNEQFF.

This clonotype was counted only a few times. The gene calls are TRBV7-9 and TRBJ2-1, with 9 bases identical to TRBD2. The junction had 4 bases not matched to a gene; V was cut back by 1 base and J by 3 bases. This CDR3 comprises 16 residues. Germline CDR1 is SEHNR and CDR2 is FQNEAQ (reference sequence). The CDR3 loop is CASSLVLAGYYNEQFF. For the CDR3, the DNA is TGTGCCAGCAGCTTAGTGCTAGCGGGGTACTACAATGAGCAGTTCTTC.

This clonotype was detected a few times. The chain employs TRBV4-1 and TRBJ2-2; the D gene is possibly TRBD2 (6 bases). The CDR3 is 13 residues long. Trimming cost V 3 bases and J 7 bases, with 9 bases left between them. Germline CDR1 MGHRA, CDR2 YSYEKL. This CDR3 is CASSQRGGGELFF. Here the CDR3 DNA reads TGCGCCAGCAGCCAGCGGGGCGGCGGGGAGCTGTTTTTT.

The chain uses TRBV7-2 and TRBJ2-7; no clear D gene. Germline-derived CDR1 and CDR2 are SGHTA and FQGNSA. The CDR3 covers 13 residues. With 3 bases removed from V and 2 bases from J, the gap between germline ends came to 8 bases. DNA of the CDR3: TGTGCCAGCAGCTTCGCCCCTGCCTACGAGCAGTACTTC. Amino acid sequence: CASSFAPAYEQYF. Together with reference TRBV7-2 and TRBJ2-7, the CDR3 gives the full variable domain: GAGVSQSPSNKVTEKGKDVELRCDPISGHTALYWYRQSLGQGLEFLIYFQGNSAPDKSGLPSDRFSAERTGGSVSTLTIQRTQQEDSAVYLCASSFAPAYEQYFGPGTRLTVT.

This clonotype has more than one count but fewer than ten. The J gene is TRBJ1-1, the V gene TRBV6-5; unclear D gene. CDR1 and CDR2 from the germline V gene are MNHEY and SVGAGI. This CDR3 has 13 amino acids. Trimming took 0 bases from V and 1 from J, leaving 3 bases between them. This chain's CDR3 is CASSYSENTEAFF. CDR3 nucleotide sequence: TGTGCCAGCAGTTACTCCGAGAACACTGAAGCTTTCTTT.

This clonotype came up many times. The gene calls are TRBV6-2 or TRBV6-3 and TRBJ2-6; no clear D. V gave up 4 bases and J gave up 1 base, with 2 bases separating them. This CDR3 spans 13 amino acids. The germline V gene encodes CDR1 MNHEY and CDR2 SVGEGT. CDR3 residues: CASSFSGANVLTF. In nucleotides, the CDR3 is TGTGCCAGCAGTTTTTCTGGGGCCAACGTCCTGACTTTC.

This CDR3 reads CASSSLRLFQETQYF. CDR3 DNA: TGTGCCAGCAGCTCGTTGCGGCTCTTCCAAGAGACCCAGTACTTC. The chain carries TRBV7-9 and TRBJ2-5; no definite D call. Trimming shortened V by 4 bases and J by 1 base, and 13 bases separated the two germline ends. There are 15 residues in the CDR3. The germline CDR1 and CDR2 sequences are SEHNR and FQNEAQ (reference sequence).

This clonotype was seen a handful of times. The chain employs TRBV11-2 and TRBJ2-3, with D possibly called TRBD1 or TRBD2 (6 bases each). The CDR3 sequence is 14 residues long. The V gene's germline CDR1 is SGHAT and CDR2 FQNNGV. V lost 5 bases to trimming and J lost 3 bases, with 12 bases between them. For the CDR3, the DNA is TGTGCCAGCAGCGACGAGGGGGGAACAGATACGCAGTATTTT. It specifies CASSDEGGTDTQYF.

This clonotype has a count of ten or more. The V gene is TRBV12-3 or TRBV12-4, the J gene TRBJ2-1; D unresolved. This CDR3 comprises 15 residues. Trimming left V 1 base short and J 0 bases short, with 7 bases between. The CDR3 here is CASSLGLASYNEQFF. CDR3 coding DNA: TGTGCCAGCAGTTTAGGGTTAGCCTCCTACAATGAGCAGTTCTTC.

This chain uses TRBV4-1 with TRBJ1-5; unclear D gene. The germline V gene encodes CDR1 MGHRA and CDR2 YSYEKL. The CDR3 consists of 17 residues. V lost 0 bases and J 0 bases, leaving 12 bases between the germline ends. CDR3 in DNA: TGCGCCAGCAGCCAAGATTCCTCCGCCGATAGCAATCAGCCCCAGCATTTT. It is translated as CASSQDSSADSNQPQHF.

The chain is built from TRBV19 and TRBJ2-2; weak D call: TRBD1 (6 bases). Germline values: CDR1 LNHDA, CDR2 SQIVND (reference sequence). This CDR3 has 17 residues. Trimming took off 6 bases at V and 1 base at J, with 18 bases between the two ends. For the CDR3, the DNA is TGTGCCAGTAGCCCACTACCAGAGGGGGTGAACACCGGGGAGCTGTTTTTT. Translation: CASSPLPEGVNTGELFF.

This clonotype came up a few times. The CDR3 DNA reads as TGCGCCAGCAGCCGGCCAACAGGGAGGAACACCGGGGAGCTGTTTTTT. The encoded protein is CASSRPTGRNTGELFF. The genes are TRBV4-1 and TRBJ2-2; D perhaps matches TRBD1 (6 bases). V lost 4 bases and J 1 base, leaving 13 bases between the germline ends. The CDR3 is 16 residues long. Germline V gives CDR1 MGHRA, CDR2 YSYEKL.